This passage covers 22 T cell receptor beta chains from one sample sequenced in a study of blood T cells in healthy people across ages. With a J-beta primer mix and a sample-barcoded 5' primer, a second PCR ran 7 to 11 cycles. TCRdb re-called the 5' RACE reads with MiXCR, one entry per CDR3 protein. The repertoire holds about 1.7 million distinct CDR3 sequences, with 25% to 30% as singletons. Sequencing was carried out using blood. All receptors derive from a woman aged 30 to 39 in good health.

This clonotype was found a few times. The chain couples TRBV11-2 to TRBJ2-7; D ambiguous. The CDR3 loop spans 14 amino acids. The ends were cut back, 0 bases at V and 3 bases at J, with 9 bases in the middle. Per the germline V gene, CDR1 is SGHAT and CDR2 is FQNNGV. CDR3 sequence: CASSLEQKNYEQYF. CDR3 nucleotides: TGTGCCAGCAGCTTAGAACAGAAAAACTACGAGCAGTACTTC.

The V and J genes are TRBV5-4 and TRBJ2-6; D tentatively reads TRBD1 or TRBD2 (5 bases each). Germline V gene data show CDR1 as SGHNT and CDR2 as YYREEE (reference sequence). Deletions cut 7 bases from V and 0 bases from J, with 17 bases between. The CDR3 loop spans 17 amino acids. CDR3 sequence: CASGTGTPISGANVLTF. The CDR3 DNA reads TGTGCCAGCGGGACGGGCACTCCCATCTCTGGGGCCAACGTCCTGACTTTC.

This CDR3 reads CASSFTLNQPQHF. DNA of the CDR3: TGTGCCAGCAGTTTCACCTTAAATCAGCCCCAGCATTTT. V gene TRBV12-3 or TRBV12-4 combines with J gene TRBJ1-5; unclear D gene. The CDR3 length is 13 residues. The V end was cut by 3 bases, the J end by 4 bases, with 7 bases between.

V and J are TRBV12-3 or TRBV12-4 and TRBJ2-2, with D unresolved. V gave up 1 base and J gave up 5 bases, with 5 bases separating them. The CDR3 is made up of 13 amino acids. The CDR3: CASSLDITGELFF. CDR3 nucleotides: TGTGCCAGCAGTTTAGACATAACCGGGGAGCTGTTTTTT.

J is TRBJ2-7 and V is TRBV30; a weak D match, TRBD1 (6 bases). Germline CDR1 GTSNPN, CDR2 SVGIG (reference sequence). V lost 8 bases, J lost 2 bases, and 19 bases lay in between. The CDR3 runs 14 residues. Here the CDR3 DNA reads TGTGCCGGTACGATAGGGGGTGGGACCTACGAGCAGTACTTC. Its translation is CAGTIGGGTYEQYF.

The chain combines TRBV4-1 with TRBJ1-4, with 8 bases lining up with TRBD1. With 2 bases clipped from V and 1 base from J, the junction kept 6 bases outside the gene matches. Germline-derived CDR1 and CDR2 are MGHRA and YSYEKL. The length of the CDR3 is 17 residues. The CDR3 loop reads CASSQSGGDGTNEKLFF. CDR3 sequence (DNA): TGCGCCAGCAGCCAATCAGGGGGCGATGGAACTAATGAAAAACTGTTTTTT.

The rearrangement joins TRBV6-4 to TRBJ2-5, with D possibly being TRBD1 (5 bases). Between the trimmed V and J ends, which lost 9 bases and 1 base, there was a span of 15 bases. CDR3 length: 14 residues. CDR1 is MRHNA and CDR2 is SNTAGT in the germline V gene. DNA for the CDR3: TGTGCCAGGGGGCAGTGGCGCCTCCAAGAGACCCAGTACTTC. Encoded protein: CARGQWRLQETQYF.

This clonotype came up a few times. The rearrangement uses TRBV28 and TRBJ2-3; D gene ambiguous. Trimming cost V 6 bases and J 2 bases, with 27 bases left between them. The CDR3 loop spans 19 amino acids. Germline V CDR1 and CDR2: MDHEN, SYDVKM. Written as DNA, the CDR3 is TGTGCCAGCAGCTCGAGAGAGTTCAAGGGCGTTAGCTTCACAGATACGCAGTATTTT. This translates into CASSSREFKGVSFTDTQYF.

The chain couples TRBV12-3 or TRBV12-4 to TRBJ1-1; no clear D. CDR3 size: 13 residues. V shed 6 bases and J shed 11 bases, with 19 bases lying between them. The CDR3 sequence: CASRSGTAFGAFF. Written as DNA, the CDR3 is TGTGCCAGCAGGTCCGGAACAGCCTTTGGGGCTTTCTTT.

V is TRBV5-5 and J is TRBJ2-1; D gene uncertain. The ends were cut back, 0 bases at V and 6 bases at J, with 13 bases in the middle. In germline, CDR1 is SGHKS, CDR2 YYEKEE (reference sequence). This CDR3 contains 15 residues. The CDR3 here is CASSLGELRSNEQFF. The CDR3 DNA reads TGTGCCAGCAGCTTGGGCGAGCTACGATCCAATGAGCAGTTCTTC.

The gene calls are TRBV14 and TRBJ2-1; 8 bases line up with TRBD2. This CDR3 region has 14 residues. Per the germline V gene, CDR1 is SGHDN and CDR2 is FVKESK. The trim removed 7 bases at V and 6 bases at J, leaving 8 bases unmatched. The DNA of the CDR3 is TGTGCCAGCACCCCGGGGGGGTGGTCCAATGAGCAGTTCTTC. It yields the protein CASTPGGWSNEQFF.

The chain is built from TRBV3-1 and TRBJ2-4; D not certain. In germline, CDR1 is LGHDT, CDR2 YNNKEL (reference sequence). This CDR3 region has 17 residues. V shed 0 bases and J shed 0 bases, with 12 bases lying between them. The CDR3 DNA reads as TGTGCCAGCAGCCAAGATACTGGGCAGGAAGCCAAAAACATTCAGTACTTC. This gives the protein CASSQDTGQEAKNIQYF.

On this clonotype: The junction differs from germline at one of its ends, possibly a read error. The V call is TRBV24-1, the J call TRBJ2-6; 7 bases match TRBD1. The CDR3 is 18 amino acids. Germline CDR1 reads KGHDR; CDR2 reads SFDVKD. CDR3 nucleotides: TGTGCCTCCAGTGATTTGCCCATAACAGGGGCAGGGGCCAACGCCCTGACTTTC. Translating it yields CASSDLPITGAGANALTF.

The chain joins TRBV12-3 or TRBV12-4 to TRBJ2-7; D call uncertain. V lost 6 bases and J 3 bases, leaving 15 bases between the germline ends. The CDR3 totals 14 residues. In DNA, the CDR3 is TGTGCCAGCAGGGCTAGTGCTGGGCGCTACGAGCAGTACTTC. Translation gives CASRASAGRYEQYF.

This clonotype was counted ten times or more. The rearrangement links TRBV28 to TRBJ2-1, with D unclear. The CDR3 is 11 amino acids. Germline-derived CDR1 and CDR2 are MDHEN and SYDVKM. CDR3 DNA sequence: TGTGGAAGCCTGTCCTACAATGAGCAGTTCTTC. It yields the protein CGSLSYNEQFF.

The table lists this clonotype with a few counts. The chain links TRBV18 to TRBJ2-5; weak D call: TRBD1 (7 bases). The J call may be mistaken, given a closer DNA end match to TRBJ2-7. CDR3 length equals 15 residues. CDR1 and CDR2 (germline): KGHSH, LQKENI. CDR3 region: CASSPGGTEAYEQYF. CDR3 DNA: TGTGCCAGCTCACCCGGAGGGACAGAGGCCTACGAGCAGTACTTC.

In regard to this clonotype: A read error may explain this, as a much larger clone is one base away. The genes are TRBV5-1 and TRBJ2-7; weak D call: TRBD1 (5 bases). The germline V gene encodes CDR1 SGHRS and CDR2 YFSETQ. V shed 4 bases and J shed 7 bases, with 18 bases lying between them. This CDR3 has 14 amino acids. CDR3 loop: CASSISSGYGEQYF. CDR3 DNA sequence: TGCGCCAGCAGCATCTCTTCAGGGTATGGGGAGCAGTACTTC.

This clonotype was detected only a few times. Given a much more abundant clone one base away, this may be a read error. This chain links TRBV7-2 with TRBJ2-4; D is unclear. CDR1 is SGHTA, CDR2 FQGNSA, per germline. The V end lost 2 bases, the J end lost 13 bases, and 15 bases lay between the germline ends. This CDR3 spans 13 amino acids. The DNA of the CDR3 is TGTGCCAGCAGCTTAAACAGCAACAATGAGCAGTACTTC. Its translation: CASSLNSNNEQYF. The whole variable domain, remainder taken from reference TRBV7-2 and TRBJ2-4, is GAGVSQSPSNKVTEKGKDVELRCDPISGHTALYWYRQSLGQGLEFLIYFQGNSAPDKSGLPSDRFSAERTGGSVSTLTIQRTQQEDSAVYLCASSLNSNNEQYFGAGTRLSVL.

This clonotype was recorded many times. The rearrangement uses TRBV12-3 or TRBV12-4 and TRBJ1-5; 8 bases are a match to TRBD1. This CDR3 has 12 residues. Germline trimming cut 6 bases from V and 6 bases from J; bases unmatched to any gene: 1. The CDR3 coding sequence is TGTGCCAGCAGGACAGGGGTTCAGCCCCAGCATTTT. It encodes CASRTGVQPQHF.

This clonotype was counted a few times. V is TRBV12-5 and J is TRBJ2-7, with 9 bases lining up with TRBD1. Looked up from germline, CDR1 is LGHNT and CDR2 is FRNRAP. The CDR3 totals 17 residues. Trimming cost V 3 bases and J 4 bases; bases outside gene matches: 13. Here the CDR3 reads CASGFNLPGQGLYEQYF. CDR3 coding DNA: TGTGCTAGTGGTTTTAACCTCCCGGGACAGGGATTGTACGAGCAGTACTTC.

The V and J genes are TRBV10-3 and TRBJ1-1; 9 bases fit TRBD1. The length of the CDR3 is 14 residues. J was trimmed by 5 bases and V by 3 bases; bases with no gene match: 4. CDR1 is ENHRY and CDR2 is SYGVKD in the germline V gene. CDR3 DNA sequence: TGTGCCATCAGTGACAACAGGGGGCGAACTGAAGCTTTCTTT. The encoded protein is CAISDNRGRTEAFF.

This clonotype was counted many times. The CDR3 DNA sequence: TGTGCCAGCAGCTTAGTGGGAACTAGATCTGGGGCCAACGTCCTGACTTTC. This encodes CASSLVGTRSGANVLTF. V usage is TRBV7-2 and J usage is TRBJ2-6; D possibly corresponds to TRBD2 (5 bases). This CDR3 has 17 amino acids. Trimming removed 1 base at V and 1 base at J, with 11 bases between. Germline CDR1 is SGHTA and CDR2 is FQGNSA.